This passage covers 29 T cell receptor beta chains from one sample sequenced in a study of blood T cell repertoires in COVID-19. Clones were read by immunoSEQ multiplex PCR, and TCRdb kept only the in-frame ones, dropping some. Of 150,000 to 200,000 clones listed, roughly four fifths were seen once; the top ten hold about 24%. The specimen was peripheral blood. The receptors originated from a woman at least 80 years old with acute or convalescent COVID-19.

This sequence joins TRBV18 and TRBJ2-2, with a weak D call TRBD1 (7 bases). The CDR3 contains 18 residues. Per germline, CDR1 KGHSH and CDR2 LQKENI. V gave up 1 base and J gave up 4 bases, with 19 bases separating them. The CDR3 DNA follows: TGTGCCAGCTCACCACAACAGGCGGGACAGAGGTCCACCGGGGAGCTGTTTTTT. It encodes CASSPQQAGQRSTGELFF.

The count of this clone is one. This chain joins TRBV7-6 and TRBJ2-6; 12 nucleotides align to TRBD2. This CDR3 comprises 17 residues. V trimming: 5 bases; J trimming: 0 bases; junction bases outside the gene matches: 2. The germline V gene has CDR1 SGHVS and CDR2 FNYEAQ. CDR3 coding DNA: TGTGCCAGCAGCACGGGACTAGCGGGCTCTGGGGCCAACGTCCTGACTTTC. Its protein is CASSTGLAGSGANVLTF. Using reference TRBV7-6 and TRBJ2-6 for the parts outside the CDR3, the full variable domain is GAGVSQSPRYKVTKRGQDVALRCDPISGHVSLYWYRQALGQGPEFLTYFNYEAQQDKSGLPNDRFSAERPEGSISTLTIQRTEQRDSAMYRCASSTGLAGSGANVLTFGAGSRLTVL.

The J gene is TRBJ2-7, the V gene TRBV5-1; 7 bases map to TRBD1. The CDR3 covers 12 residues. J was trimmed by 6 bases and V by 3 bases; bases with no gene match: 3. Germline CDR1 is SGHRS and CDR2 is YFSETQ. The CDR3 coding sequence is TGCGCCAGCAGCTCGACAGGGCCCGAGCAGTACTTC. Protein product: CASSSTGPEQYF.

A single count supports this clone. The rearrangement links TRBV5-4 to TRBJ1-2, with D possibly being TRBD1 (5 bases). The CDR3 has 12 amino acids. V shed 4 bases and J shed 4 bases, with 8 bases lying between them. Germline CDR1 is SGHNT and CDR2 is YYREEE (reference sequence). The CDR3 reads CASSRDSYGYTF. Here the CDR3 DNA reads TGTGCCAGCAGCCGAGACAGCTATGGCTACACCTTC.

V is TRBV7-9 and J is TRBJ2-7; no reliable D call. Trimming took off 0 bases at V and 7 bases at J, with 10 bases between the two ends. CDR1 and CDR2 (germline): SEHNR, FQNEAQ (reference sequence). This CDR3 spans 13 amino acids. The CDR3 protein is CASSLAASREQYF. For the CDR3, the DNA is TGTGCCAGCAGCTTAGCGGCATCTAGGGAGCAGTACTTC.

V gene TRBV27 combines with J gene TRBJ2-1; the match to TRBD2 covers 7 bases. The CDR3 is made up of 15 amino acids. After removal of 3 bases from V and 4 bases from J, the junction contained 6 bases not matched to a gene. Germline CDR1 and CDR2: MNHEY and SMNVEV (reference sequence). Written as DNA, the CDR3 is TGTGCCAGCAGTTTCGGCCTAGCGGATTACAATGAGCAGTTCTTC. Translated, it gives CASSFGLADYNEQFF.

The rearrangement uses TRBV6-5 and TRBJ2-1, with TRBD1 matching over 10 bases. V lost 10 bases to trimming and J lost 9 bases; unmatched junction nucleotides: 9. This CDR3 comprises 13 residues. CDR1 and CDR2 from the germline V gene are MNHEY and SVGAGI. CDR3 sequence: CATLGTGVGEQFF. CDR3 DNA sequence: TGTGCCACCTTGGGGACAGGGGTAGGTGAGCAGTTCTTC.

This chain connects TRBV4-1 to TRBJ1-1; 11 bases line up with TRBD1. CDR1 is MGHRA, CDR2 YSYEKL, per germline. The CDR3 spans 17 residues. V dropped 1 base and J dropped 6; count of bases not matched to a gene: 10. CDR3 residues: CASSQGDGQGARAEAFF. The CDR3 DNA reads as TGCGCCAGCAGCCAAGGCGATGGACAGGGGGCTAGGGCTGAAGCTTTCTTT.

The chain links TRBV19 to TRBJ1-3; D unclear. This CDR3 comprises 14 residues. The germline CDR1 and CDR2 sequences are LNHDA and SQIVND (reference sequence). The germline V and J ends were trimmed by 5 bases and 0 bases, with 8 bases remaining between them. The CDR3 DNA follows: TGTGCCAGTAGTTCAGGCGTCTCTGGAAACACCATATATTTT. Its protein product is CASSSGVSGNTIYF. Filled out from reference TRBV19 and TRBJ1-3, the complete variable domain reads DGGITQSPKYLFRKEGQNVTLSCEQNLNHDAMYWYRQDPGQGLRLIYYSQIVNDFQKGDIAEGYSVSREKKESFPLTVTSAQKNPTAFYLCASSSGVSGNTIYFGEGSWLTVV.

Written as DNA, the CDR3 is TGTGCCAGCAGGAGGACAGATGGAAACACCATATATTTT. Amino acids: CASRRTDGNTIYF. The V call is TRBV6-5, the J call TRBJ1-3, with TRBD1 as a possible D gene (6 bases). The CDR3 contains 13 residues. Per the germline V gene, CDR1 is MNHEY and CDR2 is SVGAGI. The V gene lost 6 bases and the J gene lost 3 bases, with 9 bases spanning the gap.

J is TRBJ2-7 and V is TRBV28, with 10 bases lining up with TRBD1. The V gene end was trimmed by 5 bases and the J gene end by 7 bases; junction bases not matched to a gene: 8. Germline lookup yields CDR1 MDHEN and CDR2 SYDVKM. The CDR3 is 14 amino acids. DNA of the CDR3: TGTGCCAGCAGTACCGGGACAGGGGTCAGGGAGCAGTACTTC. It yields the protein CASSTGTGVREQYF.

This chain uses TRBV30 with TRBJ1-1; D perhaps matches TRBD1 (6 bases). Trimming took 3 bases from V and 4 from J, leaving 21 bases between them. Germline loops: CDR1 GTSNPN, CDR2 SVGIG (reference sequence). The CDR3 spans 16 residues. As DNA, the CDR3 is TGTGCCTGGAGGGTACAGGGTGGGGCGGGTGTCACTGAAGCTTTCTTT. It is translated as CAWRVQGGAGVTEAFF. The full variable domain, with the rest looked up from reference TRBV30 and TRBJ1-1, is SQTIHQWPATLVQPVGSPLSLECTVEGTSNPNLYWYRQAAGRGLQLLFYSVGIGQISSEVPQNLSASRPQDRQFILSSKKLLLSDSGFYLCAWRVQGGAGVTEAFFGQGTRLTVV.

V gene TRBV27 combines with J gene TRBJ2-1, with 14 bases that match TRBD2. The trim removed 6 bases at V and 9 bases at J, leaving 4 bases unmatched. This CDR3 has 14 residues. Germline-derived CDR1 and CDR2 are MNHEY and SMNVEV (reference sequence). CDR3 residues: CASRGLAGESEQFF. CDR3 bases: TGTGCCAGCAGGGGACTAGCGGGAGAAAGTGAGCAGTTCTTC.

J is TRBJ2-1 and V is TRBV9; TRBD2 matches at 12 bases. CDR1 and CDR2 from the germline V gene are SGDLS and YYNGEE. The V gene end was trimmed by 4 bases and the J gene end by 9 bases; junction bases not matched to a gene: 8. CDR3 length: 15 residues. This chain's CDR3 is CASSPGTSGWGEQFF. CDR3 in DNA: TGTGCCAGCAGCCCCGGGACTAGCGGGTGGGGTGAGCAGTTCTTC.

This sequence joins TRBV6-5 and TRBJ1-2; D might be TRBD1 (5 bases). V dropped 8 bases and J dropped 4 bases, with 17 bases sitting between them. CDR1 MNHEY and CDR2 SVGAGI come from the germline V gene. This CDR3 has 14 residues. CDR3 amino acids: CASGLQGVGYGYTF. CDR3 in DNA: TGTGCCAGCGGCCTTCAGGGTGTGGGCTATGGCTACACCTTC.

The V gene is TRBV5-1, the J gene TRBJ2-4; 7 bases fit TRBD1. V shed 7 bases, J shed 7 bases, and the junction held 8 bases outside the gene matches. The CDR3 totals 13 residues. CDR1 SGHRS and CDR2 YFSETQ come from the germline V gene. CDR3 region: CASRPTGSNIQYF. The CDR3, as DNA: TGCGCCAGCCGCCCGACAGGGTCTAACATTCAGTACTTC.

This clone was seen once. The rearrangement joins TRBV5-5 to TRBJ1-3; the D gene is possibly TRBD1 (5 bases). Trimming removed 4 bases from V and 3 bases from J, with 11 bases in between. Looked up from germline, CDR1 is SGHKS and CDR2 is YYEKEE (reference sequence). CDR3 length: 14 residues. In DNA, the CDR3 is TGTGCCAGCAGCACAGGAACAGTTGGAAACACCATATATTTT. Translation gives CASSTGTVGNTIYF.

V usage is TRBV7-9 and J usage is TRBJ1-6; the D is unclear. V gave up 3 bases and J gave up 13 bases, with 13 bases separating them. Germline V gene sequence: CDR1 SEHNR, CDR2 FQNEAQ (reference sequence). The CDR3 consists of 13 residues. The CDR3 region is CASSFNERSPLHF. CDR3 coding DNA: TGTGCCAGCAGCTTTAATGAGCGCTCCCCCCTCCACTTT.

This chain uses TRBV2 with TRBJ2-2, with 7 bases matching TRBD1. Germline values: CDR1 SNHLY, CDR2 FYNNEI. There are 14 residues in the CDR3. The trim removed 6 bases at V and 6 bases at J, leaving 7 bases unmatched. The CDR3 DNA sequence: TGTGCCAGCAGGCCCGACAGGGTTCCCGGGGAGCTGTTTTTT. Translated: CASRPDRVPGELFF.

The V and J genes are TRBV7-9 and TRBJ2-5, with TRBD2 as a possible D gene (6 bases). CDR1 and CDR2 from the germline V gene are SEHNR and FQNEAQ (reference sequence). This CDR3 has 16 amino acids. V shed 4 bases and J shed 5 bases, with 20 bases lying between them. DNA of the CDR3: TGTGCCAGCAGCTCCCGGCATCGGGAGCCGGGGGAGACCCAGTACTTC. Amino acids: CASSSRHREPGETQYF.

This clone was detected only once. The chain has TRBV19 and TRBJ2-5; 9 bases are shared with TRBD2. Germline lookup yields CDR1 LNHDA and CDR2 SQIVND (reference sequence). V lost 3 bases and J lost 5; bases outside the gene matches: 7. The CDR3 totals 15 residues. CDR3 in amino acids: CASSIDSGRGETQYF. The CDR3 nucleotides are TGTGCCAGTAGTATCGATAGCGGGAGAGGGGAGACCCAGTACTTC.

This chain joins TRBV7-9 and TRBJ1-5, with 10 bases identical to TRBD1. This CDR3 is built from 15 residues. Germline CDR1 is SEHNR and CDR2 is FQNEAQ (reference sequence). J gave up 10 bases and V 5 bases, and 11 bases lay outside the gene matches. The CDR3 DNA is TGTGCCAGCAGCGGTACCGGGACAGGGGTCGGCCCCCAGCATTTT. This sequence encodes CASSGTGTGVGPQHF.

V gene TRBV27 combines with J gene TRBJ2-7; D gene ambiguous. The CDR3 is 13 residues long. V gave up 5 bases and J gave up 0 bases, with 8 bases separating them. Germline V gene data show CDR1 as MNHEY and CDR2 as SMNVEV (reference sequence). The CDR3 region has the DNA TGTGCCAGCAGTACAGCCGTCTCCTACGAGCAGTACTTC. Protein product: CASSTAVSYEQYF.

The genes are TRBV18 and TRBJ2-4, with 8 bases fitting TRBD1. The V gene's germline CDR1 is KGHSH and CDR2 LQKENI. This CDR3 comprises 17 residues. V shed 4 bases and J 1 base; nucleotides not matched to a gene: 9. The CDR3 loop is CASSLLPRQGAKNIQYF. CDR3 bases: TGTGCCAGCTCACTCCTCCCAAGACAGGGGGCCAAAAACATTCAGTACTTC.

The V call is TRBV19, the J call TRBJ1-2; 7 bases line up with TRBD1. V lost 6 bases, J lost 4 bases, and 2 bases stayed unmatched. The CDR3 extends over 12 amino acids. Per the germline V gene, CDR1 is LNHDA and CDR2 is SQIVND (reference sequence). The CDR3 bases are TGTGCCAGTAGATGGACAGGCTATGGCTACACCTTC. This gives the protein CASRWTGYGYTF.

The chain recombines TRBV5-8 with TRBJ2-1, with D possibly matching TRBD2 (6 bases). Trimming stripped 4 bases from V and 0 bases from J, with 11 bases between. The CDR3 has 15 amino acids. In germline, CDR1 is SGHTS, CDR2 YDEGEE. The CDR3 region has the DNA TGTGCCAGCAGCCTGGCGGGGAGCTCCTACAATGAGCAGTTCTTC. It encodes CASSLAGSSYNEQFF. Full variable domain (missing parts from reference TRBV5-8 and TRBJ2-1): EAGVTQSPTHLIKTRGQQATLRCSPISGHTSVYWYQQALGLGLQFLLWYDEGEERNRGNFPPRFSGRQFPNYSSELNVNALELEDSALYLCASSLAGSSYNEQFFGPGTRLTVL.

The CDR3 DNA is TGTGCCAGCAGCTTAGTAGTAGTGTCCTACGAGCAGTACTTC. The encoded protein is CASSLVVVSYEQYF. The chain is built from TRBV11-2 and TRBJ2-7, with D hard to call. Trimming shortened V by 1 base and J by 1 base, and 8 bases separated the two germline ends. Germline lookup yields CDR1 SGHAT and CDR2 FQNNGV. CDR3 length: 14 amino acids.

This chain connects TRBV9 to TRBJ2-3; D not resolved. Germline CDR1 SGDLS, CDR2 YYNGEE. This CDR3 is built from 13 residues. V was clipped by 1 base and J by 4 bases, with 7 bases between them. The CDR3 coding sequence is TGTGCCAGCAGCGTAATAAGCCCAGATACGCAGTATTTT. As protein: CASSVISPDTQYF.

V is TRBV5-1 and J is TRBJ2-5; no clear D gene. V lost 4 bases and J lost 2, with 15 bases in between. Germline lookup yields CDR1 SGHRS and CDR2 YFSETQ. The CDR3 sequence is 15 residues long. The CDR3 region has the DNA TGCGCCAGCAGCCCCCTTTCGGGTGTTCAAGAGACCCAGTACTTC. Protein product: CASSPLSGVQETQYF. Together with reference TRBV5-1 and TRBJ2-5, the CDR3 gives the full variable domain: KAGVTQTPRYLIKTRGQQVTLSCSPISGHRSVSWYQQTPGQGLQFLFEYFSETQRNKGNFPGRFSGRQFSNSRSEMNVSTLELGDSALYLCASSPLSGVQETQYFGPGTRLLVL.